These 25 T cell receptor beta chains came from one sample sequenced in a study of cytomegalovirus exposure and HLA in healthy donors. Researchers ran the PCR with 60 Vbeta and 13 Jbeta primers. Data came from immunoSEQ multiplex PCR; TCRdb stores just in-frame clones and leaves some out. The sample records 230,000 or so clones, about 93% being singletons. Sample: PBMCs. These receptors all stem from a girl aged 2 to 10 in good health and CMV-seronegative.

This clone was recorded once. The chain employs TRBV5-1 and TRBJ2-1; D is ambiguous. The CDR3 has 14 amino acids. Trimming left V 1 base short and J 4 bases short, with 9 bases between. CDR1 and CDR2 (germline): SGHRS, YFSETQ. The CDR3 bases are TGCGCCAGCAGCTTGCCTGCGGCTTACAATGAGCAGTTCTTC. Encoded protein: CASSLPAAYNEQFF.

This clone was detected only a few times. Sequence at one end of the junction differs from germline and may be a read error. The rearrangement uses TRBV7-9 and TRBJ1-1; D is possibly TRBD1 (6 bases). CDR1 and CDR2 (germline): SEHNR, FQNEAQ (reference sequence). The CDR3 has 15 amino acids. CDR3 in amino acids: CSSSPQGGGITEAFF. The CDR3 bases are TGTTCCAGCAGCCCCCAGGGAGGGGGGATCACTGAAGCTTTCTTT.

The rearrangement links TRBV6-6 to TRBJ1-5; no clear D. With 7 bases removed from V and 2 bases from J, the gap between germline ends came to 15 bases. This CDR3 spans 15 amino acids. Germline values: CDR1 MNHNY, CDR2 SVGAGI (reference sequence). The CDR3: CASINYPTGNQPQHF. CDR3 DNA: TGTGCCAGCATAAACTACCCCACTGGCAATCAGCCCCAGCATTTT.

The chain employs TRBV10-1 and TRBJ1-1; TRBD1 is a possible D gene (6 bases). V was clipped by 6 bases and J by 6 bases, with 17 bases between them. Germline V gives CDR1 WNHNN, CDR2 SYGVQD (reference sequence). The CDR3 totals 14 residues. The CDR3 DNA is TGCGCCAGCAGGGACCGACGGGGGGCTGCTGAAGCTTTCTTT. This gives the protein CASRDRRGAAEAFF.

J is TRBJ1-6 and V is TRBV7-9; D remains ambiguous. CDR3 length: 17 amino acids. Trimming shortened V by 1 base and J by 7 bases, and 17 bases separated the two germline ends. CDR1 is SEHNR, CDR2 FQNEAQ, per germline (reference sequence). CDR3 protein: CASSLGPRAARNSPLHF. Written as DNA, the CDR3 is TGTGCCAGCAGCTTAGGGCCGCGAGCAGCGCGAAATTCACCCCTCCACTTT.

The rearrangement links TRBV14 to TRBJ2-3; 7 bases align to TRBD2. The CDR3 is 16 amino acids. The V and J ends lost 2 bases and 0 bases, in that order; junction bases with no gene match: 5. Germline V CDR1 and CDR2: SGHDN, FVKESK. CDR3 nucleotides: TGTGCCAGCAGCCAAATTGGGAGGGCTAGCACAGATACGCAGTATTTT. It is translated as CASSQIGRASTDTQYF.

The chain employs TRBV6-5 and TRBJ2-5; 7 bases agree with TRBD2. The CDR3 loop spans 11 amino acids. V dropped 11 bases and J dropped 7; count of bases not matched to a gene: 7. Germline V gives CDR1 MNHEY, CDR2 SVGAGI. The DNA of the CDR3 is TGTGCCGGGGGGGACGGGGGGACCCAGTACTTC. Translating gives CAGGDGGTQYF.

This chain uses TRBV11-2 with TRBJ1-1, with D possibly TRBD1 on 5 matching bases. This CDR3 has 15 residues. Looked up from germline, CDR1 is SGHAT and CDR2 is FQNNGV. Trimming removed 2 bases from V and 6 bases from J, with 16 bases in between. CDR3 bases: TGTGCCAGCAGCTTAATCGGCCAGGGAGGTCCTGAAGCTTTCTTT. Translating it yields CASSLIGQGGPEAFF.

This clone has just one count. The V call is TRBV6-4, the J call TRBJ2-1, with 10 bases that match TRBD2. Per the germline V gene, CDR1 is MRHNA and CDR2 is SNTAGT. CDR3 length equals 15 residues. Losses at the gene ends were 6 bases for V and 9 bases for J; bases not matched to a gene: 11. The DNA for the CDR3 is TGTGCCAGCAGCCCCCTAGCGGGAGCCTTGGGTGAGCAGTTCTTC. This translates into CASSPLAGALGEQFF.

CDR3 region: CASSRGRALPDTQYF. The DNA of the CDR3 is TGTGCCAGCAGTCGGGGGAGGGCTCTACCAGATACGCAGTATTTT. The chain carries TRBV5-4 and TRBJ2-3, with TRBD2 identical over 7 bases. The V gene end was trimmed by 5 bases and the J gene end by 4 bases; junction bases not matched to a gene: 10. CDR1 and CDR2 from the germline V gene are SGHNT and YYREEE (reference sequence). CDR3 size: 15 residues.

The V gene is TRBV5-6, the J gene TRBJ1-1; 8 bases agree with TRBD1. CDR3 length equals 14 residues. V trimming: 5 bases; J trimming: 8 bases; junction bases outside the gene matches: 11. The germline gives CDR1 SGHDT, CDR2 YYEEEE. The DNA for the CDR3 is TGTGCCAGCAGTTTGTTTCTAGGACAGGGCGAAGCTTTCTTT. As protein: CASSLFLGQGEAFF.

This clone has a handful of counts. This chain uses TRBV28 with TRBJ2-5; perhaps TRBD2 as D (5 bases). The CDR3 totals 14 residues. Per the germline V gene, CDR1 is MDHEN and CDR2 is SYDVKM. V was clipped by 5 bases and J by 5 bases, with 15 bases between them. The CDR3 loop is CASSTRARGETQYF. The CDR3, as DNA: TGTGCCAGCAGTACCCGGGCCCGCGGGGAGACCCAGTACTTC.

V gene TRBV6-5 combines with J gene TRBJ2-7, with D perhaps TRBD2 (5 bases). The CDR3 is 13 residues long. CDR1 and CDR2 from the germline V gene are MNHEY and SVGAGI. The V and J ends lost 4 bases and 2 bases respectively, with 9 bases between them. This CDR3 is CASSSPGTYEQYF. Here the CDR3 DNA reads TGTGCCAGCAGTTCCCCCGGGACCTACGAGCAGTACTTC.

The chain uses TRBV7-6 and TRBJ2-6; TRBD1 is a possible D gene (6 bases). The V and J ends lost 5 bases and 0 bases respectively, with 8 bases between them. This CDR3 region has 15 residues. Germline CDR1 is SGHVS and CDR2 is FNYEAQ. In DNA form, the CDR3 reads TGTGCCAGCAGCCGACAGGACTCTGGGGCCAACGTCCTGACTTTC. It translates to CASSRQDSGANVLTF.

Here the CDR3 reads CASSSGTGRNIQYF. The CDR3 bases are TGTGCCAGCAGTTCCGGGACAGGGAGAAACATTCAGTACTTC. This chain connects TRBV28 to TRBJ2-4; TRBD1 aligns across 9 bases. The CDR3 covers 14 residues. The V gene's germline CDR1 is MDHEN and CDR2 SYDVKM. The V gene end was trimmed by 4 bases and the J gene end by 6 bases; junction bases not matched to a gene: 4.

Comments on this clone: The limits of the CDR3 on the DNA are not certain, so only TCRdb's listed CDR3 is given. V gene TRBV5-4 combines with J gene TRBJ1-1; no DNA check was done on the table's D call, TRBD1. The CDR3 length equals 15 residues, ends included. Germline V gene lookup returns CDR1 SGHNT and CDR2 YYREEE (reference sequence). CDR3 region: CASSTSTGNAAEAFF.

The J gene is TRBJ2-7, the V gene TRBV21-1; the table's D gene call, TRBD1, was not cross checked with the DNA. TRBV21-1 is described as a pseudogene. This CDR3 region has 12 residues. This chain's CDR3 is CASSKRTAWQYF. CDR3 in DNA: TGTGCCAGCAGCAAGAGGACAGCGTGGCAGTACTTC.

The chain combines TRBV4-1 with TRBJ1-1; D perhaps matches TRBD1 (6 bases). This CDR3 spans 15 amino acids. Germline V gene sequence: CDR1 MGHRA, CDR2 YSYEKL. Trimming took off 4 bases at V and 3 bases at J, with 15 bases between the two ends. This CDR3 is CASSPATKGDTEAFF. In nucleotides, the CDR3 is TGCGCCAGCAGCCCTGCAACCAAGGGGGACACTGAAGCTTTCTTT.

The chain employs TRBV30 and TRBJ2-1; TRBD2 matches at 14 bases. The length of the CDR3 is 16 residues. Looked up from germline, CDR1 is GTSNPN and CDR2 is SVGIG (reference sequence). The V and J ends lost 3 bases and 2 bases, in that order; junction bases with no gene match: 3. The CDR3 region has the DNA TGTGCCTGGAGATGGACTAGCGGGGGGCCCTACAATGAGCAGTTCTTC. Translated: CAWRWTSGGPYNEQFF.

V is TRBV5-1 and J is TRBJ2-7; tentatively, D is TRBD1 (8 bases). The CDR3 contains 16 residues. With 5 bases removed from V and 3 bases from J, the gap between germline ends came to 21 bases. Germline assignment: CDR1 SGHRS and CDR2 YFSETQ. DNA of the CDR3: TGCGCCAGCAGACCCCAGGGGGCGGGAGTTAGCTACGAGCAGTACTTC. Translated, it gives CASRPQGAGVSYEQYF.

This clone appeared a few times. The J gene is TRBJ2-7, the V gene TRBV4-2, with a possible D match to TRBD2 (5 bases). CDR1 LGHNA and CDR2 YNFKEQ come from the germline V gene. Trimming took off 0 bases at V and 4 bases at J, with 16 bases between the two ends. The CDR3 contains 16 residues. Written as DNA, the CDR3 is TGTGCCAGCAGCCAAGATTTCCGAGCCTCGGGGTACGAGCAGTACTTC. Residues: CASSQDFRASGYEQYF.

V and J are TRBV5-4 and TRBJ2-7; maybe TRBD2 (5 bases). Germline V gene data show CDR1 as SGHNT and CDR2 as YYREEE (reference sequence). Deletions cut 0 bases from V and 5 bases from J, with 9 bases between. There are 13 residues in the CDR3. CDR3 DNA: TGTGCCAGCAGCTTGGGGAATAGCGACGAGCAGTACTTC. Translated: CASSLGNSDEQYF.

The chain couples TRBV30 to TRBJ1-2; D is possibly TRBD1 (6 bases). Germline V CDR1 and CDR2: GTSNPN, SVGIG (reference sequence). V lost 7 bases, J lost 0 bases, and 12 bases lay in between. CDR3 length equals 13 residues. The CDR3 nucleotides are TGTGCCTCCGGGGGGGGGCCTAACTATGGCTACACCTTC. It is translated as CASGGGPNYGYTF.

V usage is TRBV7-3 and J usage is TRBJ1-1, with 9 bases that match TRBD1. The CDR3 extends over 14 amino acids. CDR1 is SGHTA, CDR2 FQGTGA, per germline. Germline trimming cut 7 bases from V and 6 bases from J; bases unmatched to any gene: 9. The CDR3 sequence is CASNGGQGKAEAFF. CDR3 nucleotide sequence: TGTGCCAGCAACGGGGGACAGGGAAAGGCTGAAGCTTTCTTT. The full variable domain, its missing parts supplied by reference TRBV7-3 and TRBJ1-1, is GAGVSQTPSNKVTEKGKYVELRCDPISGHTALYWYRQSLGQGPEFLIYFQGTGAADDSGLPNDRFFAVRPEGSVSTLKIQRTERGDSAVYLCASNGGQGKAEAFFGQGTRLTVV.

The chain carries TRBV19 and TRBJ1-5, with TRBD1 identical over 8 bases. This CDR3 has 16 amino acids. The germline V gene encodes CDR1 LNHDA and CDR2 SQIVND (reference sequence). V gave up 3 bases and J gave up 6 bases; unmatched junction bases: 10. The CDR3: CASSIWSGGRFQPQHF. The CDR3 region has the DNA TGTGCCAGTAGTATTTGGTCAGGGGGCCGGTTTCAGCCCCAGCATTTT. The whole variable domain, remainder taken from reference TRBV19 and TRBJ1-5, is DGGITQSPKYLFRKEGQNVTLSCEQNLNHDAMYWYRQDPGQGLRLIYYSQIVNDFQKGDIAEGYSVSREKKESFPLTVTSAQKNPTAFYLCASSIWSGGRFQPQHFGDGTRLSIL.